Listed below are T cell receptor beta chains from one sample, sequenced in a study of blood T cell repertoires in COVID-19. Method: immunoSEQ multiplex PCR; TCRdb's copy keeps in-frame clones and lacks some. The table shows some 170,000 clones, with under 90% occurring only once. The sequencing sample was made of peripheral blood. These TCRs come from a woman older than 75 with acute or convalescent COVID-19. Both conserved end residues are part of each CDR3. Fields, in order: D gene, V gene, clone size, J gene, CDR3 DNA, CDR3 protein. The D gene is left open where the match is weak. The listing skips clone size in some rows; elsewhere it reads once, few, many or a size class.

d_gene: .; v_gene: TRBV6-2/TRBV6-3; abundance: .; j_gene: TRBJ1-2; CDR3nt: TGTGCCAGCAGTCCCAGGGAGGTAGGAGGCTACACCTTC; CDR3aa: CASSPREVGGYTF
d_gene: .; v_gene: TRBV15; abundance: .; j_gene: TRBJ2-2; CDR3nt: TGTGCCACCCGAAGGGGTTCGAACACCGGGGAGCTGTTTTTT; CDR3aa: CATRRGSNTGELFF
d_gene: .; v_gene: TRBV19; abundance: .; j_gene: TRBJ1-1; CDR3nt: TGTGCCAGTAGTATAGATCAGGGAATCACTGAAGCTTTCTTT; CDR3aa: CASSIDQGITEAFF
d_gene: TRBD1; v_gene: TRBV5-1; abundance: .; j_gene: TRBJ1-1; CDR3nt: TGCGCCAGCAGAGTACAGGGGAGAACTGAAGCTTTCTTT; CDR3aa: CASRVQGRTEAFF
d_gene: .; v_gene: TRBV10-3; abundance: .; j_gene: TRBJ2-7; CDR3nt: TGTGCCATCAGTGCTCTTGCAGGTTCCTACGAGCAGTACTTC; CDR3aa: CAISALAGSYEQYF
d_gene: TRBD1; v_gene: TRBV6-5; abundance: .; j_gene: TRBJ1-2; CDR3nt: TGTGCCAGCAGTCGGACAGGGGGCGGTGACTATGGCTACACCTTC; CDR3aa: CASSRTGGGDYGYTF
d_gene: TRBD1; v_gene: TRBV3-1/TRBV3-2; abundance: .; j_gene: TRBJ1-2; CDR3nt: TGTGCCAGCAGCCAAGAGACAGGGGACCGAAATGGCTACACCTTC; CDR3aa: CASSQETGDRNGYTF
d_gene: .; v_gene: TRBV18; abundance: .; j_gene: TRBJ1-3; CDR3nt: TGTGCCAGCTTACCCACCCAACCAGACTCTGGAAACACCATATATTTT; CDR3aa: CASLPTQPDSGNTIYF
d_gene: TRBD2; v_gene: TRBV6-2/TRBV6-3; abundance: once; j_gene: TRBJ2-2; CDR3nt: TGTGCCAGCAGTTACTCCCCAGCGGGGGGCCATCGGTTCTTCGGGGAGCTGTTTTTT; CDR3aa: CASSYSPAGGHRFFGELFF
d_gene: TRBD1; v_gene: TRBV30; abundance: .; j_gene: TRBJ1-5; CDR3nt: TGTGCCTGGAGTCGAGAAAGGGGGCTTCAGCCCCAGCATTTT; CDR3aa: CAWSRERGLQPQHF
d_gene: TRBD2; v_gene: TRBV24-1; abundance: .; j_gene: TRBJ2-5; CDR3nt: TGTGCCACCAGTGATGGGACTAGCGGGATTCAAGAGACCCAGTACTTC; CDR3aa: CATSDGTSGIQETQYF
d_gene: .; v_gene: TRBV7-9; abundance: .; j_gene: TRBJ1-2; CDR3nt: TGTGCCAGCAGCTTAGCCTCTAACTATGGCTACACCTTC; CDR3aa: CASSLASNYGYTF
d_gene: .; v_gene: TRBV19; abundance: .; j_gene: TRBJ2-1; CDR3nt: TGTGCCAGTAGTATTTTTCCGGGATCATACAATGAGCAGTTCTTC; CDR3aa: CASSIFPGSYNEQFF
d_gene: TRBD1; v_gene: TRBV19; abundance: .; j_gene: TRBJ1-2; CDR3nt: TGTGCCACCTACGCCGGACAGGGGGGCTATGGCTACACCTTC; CDR3aa: CATYAGQGGYGYTF
d_gene: .; v_gene: TRBV3-1/TRBV3-2; abundance: .; j_gene: TRBJ1-4; CDR3nt: TGTGCCAGCAGCCCCCCGGGGGGCTTTAATGAAAAACTGTTTTTT; CDR3aa: CASSPPGGFNEKLFF
d_gene: TRBD1; v_gene: TRBV10-3; abundance: .; j_gene: TRBJ1-2; CDR3nt: TGTGCCACCAGCCAGGGACAGTCAAATGATGGCTACACCTTC; CDR3aa: CATSQGQSNDGYTF
d_gene: .; v_gene: TRBV18; abundance: .; j_gene: TRBJ1-5; CDR3nt: TGTGCCAGCTCAACCTCAGGGGTCAATCAGCCCCAGCATTTT; CDR3aa: CASSTSGVNQPQHF
d_gene: .; v_gene: TRBV30; abundance: .; j_gene: TRBJ2-2; CDR3nt: TGTGCCTGGGAACTAGATTTCACCGGGGAGCTGTTTTTT; CDR3aa: CAWELDFTGELFF
d_gene: TRBD1; v_gene: TRBV3-1/TRBV3-2; abundance: once; j_gene: TRBJ1-1; CDR3nt: TGTGCCAGCAGCCAAGGCGGGGGACAGGGGGGGTTCACTGAAGCTTTCTTT; CDR3aa: CASSQGGGQGGFTEAFF
d_gene: TRBD1; v_gene: TRBV11-3; abundance: few; j_gene: TRBJ2-3; CDR3nt: TGTGCCAGCAGCTTAGGAGGGGACAGGACTCCCTCGGGCACAGATACGCAGTATTTT; CDR3aa: CASSLGGDRTPSGTDTQYF
d_gene: TRBD1; v_gene: TRBV6-5; abundance: .; j_gene: TRBJ2-7; CDR3nt: TGTGCCAGCAGTTACTCTGAGACAGGGCTCAACGAGCAGTACTTC; CDR3aa: CASSYSETGLNEQYF
d_gene: .; v_gene: TRBV28; abundance: .; j_gene: TRBJ2-7; CDR3nt: TGTGCCAGCAGCCTAACTAGCTACGAGCAGTACTTC; CDR3aa: CASSLTSYEQYF
d_gene: TRBD1; v_gene: TRBV7-8; abundance: .; j_gene: TRBJ1-4; CDR3nt: TGTGCCAGCAGCGCAGACAGGGGGTTTGCAACTAATGAAAAACTGTTTTTT; CDR3aa: CASSADRGFATNEKLFF
d_gene: TRBD1; v_gene: TRBV6-1; abundance: .; j_gene: TRBJ1-1; CDR3nt: TGTGCCAGCAGTGAATCAGGGGGCTTGCACACTGAAGCTTTCTTT; CDR3aa: CASSESGGLHTEAFF
d_gene: .; v_gene: TRBV30; abundance: once; j_gene: TRBJ1-2; CDR3nt: TGTGCCTGGAGCCGCCAATCTCCAGATCGGACGCGGGGGGCTAACTATGGCTACACCTTC; CDR3aa: CAWSRQSPDRTRGANYGYTF
d_gene: .; v_gene: TRBV29-1; abundance: .; j_gene: TRBJ2-3; CDR3nt: TGCAGCGTTTTGAGACCTCGAGAGGCAGATACGCAGTATTTT; CDR3aa: CSVLRPREADTQYF
d_gene: TRBD1; v_gene: TRBV6-1; abundance: .; j_gene: TRBJ2-7; CDR3nt: TGTGCCAGCAGTGAAACGACAGGGGGTTATTGGGAGCAGTACTTC; CDR3aa: CASSETTGGYWEQYF
d_gene: .; v_gene: TRBV5-5; abundance: .; j_gene: TRBJ2-7; CDR3nt: TGTGCCAGCAGCTTGGACGACAGTTCCTACGAGCAGTACTTC; CDR3aa: CASSLDDSSYEQYF
d_gene: .; v_gene: TRBV24-1; abundance: .; j_gene: TRBJ2-2; CDR3nt: TGTGCCACCAGTGATTTGCGACGGGGAACCGGGGAGCTGTTTTTT; CDR3aa: CATSDLRRGTGELFF
d_gene: .; v_gene: TRBV29-1; abundance: .; j_gene: TRBJ1-1; CDR3nt: TGCAGCGTTGAAGATCCGGGGAGTTTCTCTGAAGCTTTCTTT; CDR3aa: CSVEDPGSFSEAFF
d_gene: .; v_gene: TRBV6-2/TRBV6-3; abundance: .; j_gene: TRBJ1-5; CDR3nt: TGTGCCAGCAGTTACCGCCCCAGGGGCGGGGGTCAGCCCCAGCATTTT; CDR3aa: CASSYRPRGGGQPQHF
d_gene: .; v_gene: TRBV6-6; abundance: .; j_gene: TRBJ1-2; CDR3nt: TGTGCCAGCAGTTACGGGGAGATACTTAACTATGGCTACACCTTC; CDR3aa: CASSYGEILNYGYTF
d_gene: TRBD2; v_gene: TRBV5-4; abundance: .; j_gene: TRBJ2-7; CDR3nt: TGTGCCAGCAGCCCCTCCAGCGGGAGCTCCTACGAGCAGTACTTC; CDR3aa: CASSPSSGSSYEQYF
d_gene: TRBD2; v_gene: TRBV5-1; abundance: .; j_gene: TRBJ2-2; CDR3nt: TGCGCCATCTCGGGACTAGGAAACACCGGGGAGCTGTTTTTT; CDR3aa: CAISGLGNTGELFF
d_gene: TRBD1; v_gene: TRBV24-1; abundance: few; j_gene: TRBJ1-2; CDR3nt: TGTGCCACCTCGGGACAGTCTTATGGCTACACCTTC; CDR3aa: CATSGQSYGYTF
d_gene: .; v_gene: TRBV21-1; abundance: once; j_gene: TRBJ1-5; CDR3nt: TGTGCCAGCAGCAAATTTCTCGGAAAGAGGACAGGCTATAGCAATCAGCCCCAGCATTTT; CDR3aa: CASSKFLGKRTGYSNQPQHF
d_gene: TRBD1; v_gene: TRBV6-6; abundance: .; j_gene: TRBJ2-7; CDR3nt: TGTGCCAGCAGACTACGGAGGGACAGGGACACCTACGAGCAGTACTTC; CDR3aa: CASRLRRDRDTYEQYF
d_gene: .; v_gene: TRBV7-2; abundance: .; j_gene: TRBJ2-1; CDR3nt: TGTGCCAGCAGCCTAAAGCGGGCTGAGCAGTTCTTC; CDR3aa: CASSLKRAEQFF
d_gene: .; v_gene: TRBV2; abundance: .; j_gene: TRBJ2-7; CDR3nt: TGTGCCAGCAAGGGAGGACGGAACTACGAGCAGTACTTC; CDR3aa: CASKGGRNYEQYF
d_gene: TRBD1; v_gene: TRBV7-2; abundance: .; j_gene: TRBJ2-1; CDR3nt: TGTGCCAGCACCTATACAGGGGGGACCTACAATGAGCAGTTCTTC; CDR3aa: CASTYTGGTYNEQFF
d_gene: TRBD1; v_gene: TRBV28; abundance: .; j_gene: TRBJ2-7; CDR3nt: TGTGCCAGCAGTTTAGGGGGACAGGGGTTGAAGCGGCAGTACTTC; CDR3aa: CASSLGGQGLKRQYF